The clone carrying this T cell receptor beta chain came up many times. Its specificity is unknown. Germline assignment: CDR1 LNHNV and CDR2 YYDKDF (reference sequence). Deletions cut 1 base from V and 3 bases from J, with 12 bases between. This CDR3 has 15 amino acids. This entry belongs to a study of T-cell reconstitution after alpha-beta-depleted transplantation in children. Points from the study as a whole: The study reportedly traced alpha-beta T cells about two months after transplant to several hundred expanded graft clones.

The library targeted TCRbeta and was prepared with unique molecular identifiers. TCRdb passed the PCR reads through MiXCR, listing each CDR3 protein once. The repertoire consists of some 300,000 distinct CDR3 sequences, with about 9.5% occurring once and the leading ten covering over 6%. Sequences were derived from PBMCs, sampled before TCRalphabeta/CD19-depleted stem cell transplant. The V call is TRBV15, the J call TRBJ1-1, with D perhaps matching TRBD1 (6 bases). The TCR comes from a boy in the first two years of life with acute myeloid leukemia, due to receive a stem cell transplant. The CDR3 sequence: CATSRGGGLDTEAFF. The CDR3 bases are TGTGCCACCAGCAGAGGAGGGGGGCTCGACACTGAAGCTTTCTTT.